This TCR beta chain was captured in a study of Ad26.COV2.S vaccination and SARS-CoV-2 variants. Using immunoSEQ multiplex PCR, the repertoire was profiled, and TCRdb retains in-frame clones only, with some absent. The sample consists of approximately 400,000 clones, 70% to 90% of them appearing once. About this clone itself: As yet, its antigen is unknown.

CDR3 length: 13 residues. The trim removed 11 bases at V and 6 bases at J, leaving 10 bases unmatched. The germline V gene encodes CDR1 MNHEY and CDR2 SMNVEV (reference sequence). Regarding treatment: over 15 received Ad26.COV2.S at low or high dose, single or two shots; about five received placebo; per-sample allocation not given. Each sample was drawn 63 days after the first injection (of vaccine or placebo). The donor was a Boston adult aged 18-55 years. Vaccine was an Ad26 vector expressing Wuhan-strain SARS-CoV-2 spike. Findings and limits, study-wide: Non-spike TCR breadth did not differ much between vaccine and placebo recipients.

The chain carries TRBV27 and TRBJ2-7, with 10 bases that match TRBD1. Specimen: peripheral blood, collected in a trial of Ad26.COV2.S vaccine versus placebo. This TCR came from a person aged 18-60 years who received the Ad26.COV2.S COVID-19 vaccine or a placebo. The CDR3 spells CAGQGQGSREQYF. The CDR3 coding sequence is TGTGCCGGACAGGGACAGGGGTCCCGCGAGCAGTACTTC.